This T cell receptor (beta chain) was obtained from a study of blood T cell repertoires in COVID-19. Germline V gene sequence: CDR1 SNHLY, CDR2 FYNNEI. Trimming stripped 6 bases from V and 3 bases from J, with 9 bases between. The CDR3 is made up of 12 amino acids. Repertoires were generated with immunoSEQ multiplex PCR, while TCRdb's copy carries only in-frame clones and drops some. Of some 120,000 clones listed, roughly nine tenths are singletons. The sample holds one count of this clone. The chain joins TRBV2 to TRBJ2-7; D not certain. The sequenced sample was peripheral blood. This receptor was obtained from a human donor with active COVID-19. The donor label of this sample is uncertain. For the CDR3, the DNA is TGTGCCAGCAGAAGTGCTAACTACGAGCAGTACTTC. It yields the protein CASRSANYEQYF.